These 20 T cell receptor beta chains originate from one sample sequenced in a study of control samples from healthy donors and cancer patients (TCRdb year 2020). Library construction relied on the immunoSEQ multiplex PCR assay. TCRdb limited this immuneACCESS table to in-frame rearrangements with V and J called. A share of clones is missing; checked studies link under half to unresolved V genes, and the rest is unexplained. The sample table records about 140,000 clones; approximately 86% of these occur just once. Together, the top ten hold around 1.6% of the sample. Sample: blood. These receptors all stem from a man between 18 and 29 years old in good health.

This chain links TRBV5-6 with TRBJ1-6; D unclear. The V gene lost 0 bases and the J gene lost 9 bases, with 13 bases spanning the gap. In germline, CDR1 is SGHDT, CDR2 YYEEEE. The CDR3 is 15 residues long. The CDR3 loop is CASSLVGLGISPLHF. DNA of the CDR3: TGTGCCAGCAGCTTGGTGGGTTTGGGGATTTCACCCCTCCACTTT.

This chain uses TRBV6-1 with TRBJ1-2; D ambiguous. The ends were cut back, 3 bases at V and 6 bases at J, with 23 bases in the middle. CDR1 and CDR2 from the germline V gene are MNHNS and SASEGT. The CDR3 runs 17 residues. The DNA of the CDR3 is TGTGCCAGCAGTGAGTACCCGCGGCGTCTTGAGGTGGATGGCTACACCTTC. This encodes CASSEYPRRLEVDGYTF.

The chain uses TRBV27 and TRBJ1-6; D is unclear. The CDR3 covers 19 residues. Trimming left V 1 base short and J 0 bases short, with 16 bases between. Germline CDR1 is MNHEY and CDR2 is SMNVEV (reference sequence). The CDR3 DNA sequence: TGTGCCAGCAGTTTATACCCCCCCAACGGTCCCTCCTATAATTCACCCCTCCACTTT. Translated, it gives CASSLYPPNGPSYNSPLHF.

This rearrangement joins TRBV7-3 to TRBJ2-1, with TRBD2 matching 10 bases. Germline-derived CDR1 and CDR2 are SGHTA and FQGTGA. The CDR3 has 17 residues. V was pared by 1 base and J by 2 bases, with 5 bases of the junction left unmatched. This CDR3 is CASSLISLAGAYNEQFF. The CDR3 DNA reads TGTGCCAGCAGCTTAATTTCCCTAGCGGGGGCCTACAATGAGCAGTTCTTC.

The chain couples TRBV3-1 (or the pseudogene TRBV3-2) to TRBJ1-2, with 9 nucleotides matching TRBD1. Looked up from germline, CDR1 is LGHDT and CDR2 is YNNKEL (reference sequence). This CDR3 region has 16 residues. The trim removed 4 bases at V and 2 bases at J, leaving 8 bases unmatched. The CDR3 DNA is TGTGCCAGCAGCCTGCGCCGGGACAGGGACAACTATGGCTACACCTTC. This encodes CASSLRRDRDNYGYTF.

This chain uses TRBV21-1 with TRBJ1-3. TRBV21-1 has pseudogene status. This CDR3 has 15 amino acids. CDR3 coding DNA: TGTGCCAGCAGCAAAGGGGGGAACTCTGGAAACACCATATATTTT. This gives the protein CASSKGGNSGNTIYF.

The chain recombines TRBV14 with TRBJ1-2; D not certain. V lost 5 bases and J lost 1, with 8 bases in between. Germline loops: CDR1 SGHDN, CDR2 FVKESK. This CDR3 is 13 amino acids long. The CDR3 loop is CASSVRRNYGYTF. The CDR3 DNA reads TGTGCCAGCAGCGTACGGCGTAACTATGGCTACACCTTC.

V gene TRBV15 combines with J gene TRBJ1-1, with D possibly being TRBD1 (5 bases). The germline V gene encodes CDR1 LNHNV and CDR2 YYDKDF (reference sequence). The CDR3 has 15 amino acids. V was shortened by 1 base and J by 4 bases, with 13 bases between the two germline ends. CDR3: CATSRGGRGGTEAFF. The CDR3 region has the DNA TGTGCCACCAGCAGAGGGGGGAGGGGAGGCACTGAAGCTTTCTTT.

This chain joins TRBV5-1 and TRBJ2-2, with D unresolved. The V gene lost 0 bases and the J gene lost 0 bases, with 6 bases spanning the gap. The CDR3 runs 15 residues. The germline V gene encodes CDR1 SGHRS and CDR2 YFSETQ. The CDR3: CASSLAETNTGELFF. The CDR3 DNA reads TGCGCCAGCAGCTTGGCGGAGACGAACACCGGGGAGCTGTTTTTT.

V and J are TRBV27 and TRBJ2-3, with D unclear. Germline V gene sequence: CDR1 MNHEY, CDR2 SMNVEV (reference sequence). The CDR3 extends over 15 amino acids. Trimming left V 1 base short and J 0 bases short, with 8 bases between. In DNA form, the CDR3 reads TGTGCCAGCAGTTTATATACGGCGAGCACAGATACGCAGTATTTT. It is translated as CASSLYTASTDTQYF.

The CDR3 DNA is TGTGCCAGCGGACAGGGGGCGGGGGAGACCCAGTACTTC. This sequence encodes CASGQGAGETQYF. The V call is TRBV27, the J call TRBJ2-5, with TRBD1 matching 11 bases. With 8 bases clipped from V and 5 bases from J, the junction kept 4 bases outside the gene matches. The CDR3 consists of 13 residues. CDR1 and CDR2 from the germline V gene are MNHEY and SMNVEV (reference sequence).

The V and J genes are TRBV27 and TRBJ2-1; TRBD2 agrees at 7 bases. Trimming at V came to 3 bases and at J to 0 bases, leaving 2 bases not matched to a gene. The CDR3 length is 15 residues. In germline, CDR1 is MNHEY, CDR2 SMNVEV (reference sequence). The CDR3 region is CASSFGGGSYNEQFF. The CDR3 DNA is TGTGCCAGCAGTTTTGGGGGGGGCTCCTACAATGAGCAGTTCTTC.

The V and J genes are TRBV3-1 (or the pseudogene TRBV3-2) and TRBJ1-1; D unclear. The germline gives CDR1 LGHDT, CDR2 YNNKEL (reference sequence). CDR3 size: 15 residues. Trimming stripped 3 bases from V and 3 bases from J, with 14 bases between. Here the CDR3 DNA reads TGTGCCAGCAGCCACACTCTAGACAAGTACACTGAAGCTTTCTTT. Protein product: CASSHTLDKYTEAFF.

The V and J genes are TRBV19 and TRBJ2-7; D gene ambiguous. V lost 1 base and J lost 1, with 5 bases in between. The CDR3 covers 13 residues. Germline CDR1 reads LNHDA; CDR2 reads SQIVND (reference sequence). CDR3 protein: CASSIGRSYEQYF. DNA for the CDR3: TGTGCCAGTAGTATAGGCAGATCCTACGAGCAGTACTTC. The entire variable domain, with the rest obtained from reference TRBV19 and TRBJ2-7, is as follows: DGGITQSPKYLFRKEGQNVTLSCEQNLNHDAMYWYRQDPGQGLRLIYYSQIVNDFQKGDIAEGYSVSREKKESFPLTVTSAQKNPTAFYLCASSIGRSYEQYFGPGTRLTVT.

The rearrangement joins TRBV24-1 to TRBJ2-1, with D perhaps given as TRBD1 or TRBD2 (7 bases each). With 10 bases removed from V and 9 bases from J, the gap between germline ends came to 21 bases. CDR1 KGHDR and CDR2 SFDVKD come from the germline V gene. CDR3 length: 14 residues. CDR3 amino acids: CATAPLQGGSEQFF. CDR3 in DNA: TGTGCCACTGCACCCCTCCAGGGGGGGTCTGAGCAGTTCTTC.

The genes are TRBV11-2 and TRBJ2-2; D perhaps matches TRBD2 (5 bases). Germline V lookup: CDR1 SGHAT, CDR2 FQNNGV. The CDR3 is made up of 14 amino acids. V lost 1 base and J lost 8, with 11 bases in between. The CDR3 reads CASSLVRREGELFF. The CDR3 DNA reads TGTGCCAGCAGCTTAGTTAGAAGGGAGGGGGAGCTGTTTTTT.

The V gene is TRBV2, the J gene TRBJ1-5; TRBD1 might be the D (6 bases). The germline gives CDR1 SNHLY, CDR2 FYNNEI. Trimming removed 6 bases at V and 6 bases at J, with 12 bases between. The CDR3 spans 13 residues. For the CDR3, the DNA is TGTGCCAGCAGCCCACAGGGAAGTCAGCCCCAGCATTTT. This gives the protein CASSPQGSQPQHF.

V usage is TRBV6-5 and J usage is TRBJ2-5, with D perhaps matching TRBD2 (5 bases). Germline lookup yields CDR1 MNHEY and CDR2 SVGAGI. This CDR3 contains 14 residues. V gave up 6 bases and J gave up 4 bases, with 15 bases separating them. CDR3 amino acids: CASSKMGLAETQYF. Written as DNA, the CDR3 is TGTGCCAGCAGCAAGATGGGTCTAGCAGAGACCCAGTACTTC.

This chain joins TRBV6-2 or TRBV6-3 and TRBJ2-3; D perhaps matches TRBD2 (6 bases). Between the trimmed V and J ends, which lost 0 bases and 2 bases, there was a span of 18 bases. The CDR3 spans 18 residues. CDR1 MNHEY and CDR2 SVGEGT come from the germline V gene. This CDR3 is CASSYSNGGGGATDTQYF. The CDR3 region has the DNA TGTGCCAGCAGTTACTCGAACGGCGGTGGAGGGGCCACAGATACGCAGTATTTT.

V gene TRBV9 combines with J gene TRBJ2-7; TRBD2 matches at 14 bases. The ends lost 3 bases at V and 4 bases at J; junction bases unmatched: 3. From germline, CDR1 is SGDLS and CDR2 YYNGEE. The CDR3 has 15 residues. CDR3 sequence reads: CASSGGLAGEYEQYF. The CDR3 nucleotides are TGTGCCAGCAGCGGGGGACTAGCGGGGGAGTACGAGCAGTACTTC.